This paragraph covers one T cell receptor beta chain sequence. The germline V gene has CDR1 SGHRS and CDR2 YFSETQ. V was clipped by 4 bases and J by 0 bases, with 14 bases between them. The CDR3 length is 15 residues. The data belong to a study of shared clonotypes between healthy human individuals. Study summary: Researchers assigned three CD4 naive, three CD4 memory, two CD8 naive and one CD8 memory plate to each donor.

Caucasian adults living in Nashville, Tennessee, provided all samples. Generated by immunoSEQ multiplex PCR, the TCRdb table keeps only in-frame clones and is missing some. This table holds some 2,400,000 clones, approximately 94% found once. This TCR came from a man between 18 and 29 years old in good health. The V gene is TRBV5-1, the J gene TRBJ2-7, with D hard to call. Input material: naive CD4+ T cells sorted from blood. Subset of the sample: CD45RA+ positively selected. CDR3 nucleotide sequence: TGCGCCAGCAGCATGTGGCAGGCTAGCTCCTACGAGCAGTACTTC. Translation gives CASSMWQASSYEQYF.